This T cell receptor (beta chain) was sequenced for a study of cytomegalovirus exposure and HLA in healthy donors. Whole-study findings and limits: The tendency of first-cohort TCR clusters to co-occur in the roughly 120 validation repertoires was identified by a subsequent analysis. Reportedly, diagnosis of cytomegalovirus status by the classifier showed high specificity and sensitivity. The study designated some 180 TCR beta chains cytomegalovirus-associated.

Concerning this clone: Its antigen is still unknown.

V lost 5 bases to trimming and J lost 0 bases; unmatched junction nucleotides: 4. Germline assignment: CDR1 SGHNT and CDR2 YYREEE (reference sequence). CDR3 length: 14 amino acids. Data came from immunoSEQ multiplex PCR; TCRdb stores just in-frame clones and leaves some out. The sample carries around 120,000 clones, about 85% recorded once. The sample was PBMCs. V usage is TRBV5-4 and J usage is TRBJ2-7; 8 bases map to TRBD2. The sequence was collected from a man aged 18 to 29 in good health and CMV-seropositive. The CDR3 here is CASSQSGSSYEQYF. In DNA form, the CDR3 reads TGTGCCAGCAGTCAAAGCGGGAGCTCCTACGAGCAGTACTTC. Full variable domain (outside the CDR3, taken from reference TRBV5-4 and TRBJ2-7): ETGVTQSPTHLIKTRGQQVTLRCSSQSGHNTVSWYQQALGQGPQFIFQYYREEENGRGNFPPRFSGLQFPNYSSELNVNALELDDSALYLCASSQSGSSYEQYFGPGTRLTVT.